The rows below give T cell receptor beta chains drawn from one sample of a study of response to subunit inactivated influenza vaccine. TCRdb analysed the RT-PCR reads with MiXCR anew, one entry per CDR3 protein. The repertoire holds 600,000 to 850,000 distinct CDR3 sequences, roughly 15% seen once, with around 7.6% in the top ten. Here the sequenced sample was PBMCs from blood, taken around two weeks before vaccination. The receptors were gathered from a middle-aged man who received an inactivated influenza vaccine. The CDR3 runs from the conserved cysteine through the conserved F or W. A D gene is named only where the DNA matches it firmly. Some rows mark clone size as missing; the rest say once, few, many or name a class of expanded clone.

v_call	clone_size	d_call	j_call	cdr3_nt	cdr3_aa
TRBV4-1	-	-	TRBJ1-1	TGCGCCAGCAGCCAAGAAAGGGCAGGGTCAGTGATGAACACTGAAGCTTTCTTT	CASSQERAGSVMNTEAFF
TRBV24-1	-	-	TRBJ2-2	TGTGCCACCAGTGACCGGGGACATCACACCGGGGAGCTGTTTTTT	CATSDRGHHTGELFF
TRBV20-1	-	-	TRBJ1-1	TGCAGTGCTACGCCACAGCTTGAAGCTTTCTTT	CSATPQLEAFF
TRBV5-1	many	-	TRBJ2-2	TGCGCCAGCAGCTTGGATCAGGTTACCGGGGAGCTGTTTTTT	CASSLDQVTGELFF
TRBV6-5	-	-	TRBJ2-7	TGTGCCAGCAACCAGGTAACCTACGAGCAGTACTTC	CASNQVTYEQYF
TRBV9	-	-	TRBJ2-3	TGTGCCAGCAGTTTAGCGGACGGGAGAGAAGATACGCAGTATTTT	CASSLADGREDTQYF
TRBV28	few	TRBD1	TRBJ2-5	TGTGCCAGCAGTTTCGGCAGGGGGCGAGAGACCCAGTACTTC	CASSFGRGRETQYF
TRBV30	few	-	TRBJ2-3	TGTGCCTGGAGGTACCCGGGAGTTGATACGCAGTATTTT	CAWRYPGVDTQYF
TRBV29-1	-	-	TRBJ2-1	TGCAGCGTTGAAGATCTTAATCGAAGTTTC	CSVEDLNRSF
TRBV28	-	TRBD1	TRBJ2-3	TGTGCCAGCAGCCACGAACTTACCCGGACAGGCCATGGGGATACGCAGTATTTT	CASSHELTRTGHGDTQYF
TRBV30	-	-	TRBJ2-1	TGTGCCCGGACAGGGGCGGGGGGTCTCAGCTACAATGAGCAGTTCTTC	CARTGAGGLSYNEQFF
TRBV7-9	-	-	TRBJ2-1	TGTGCCAGCAGCTTAGGCGACGGGACTTACAATGAGCAGTTCTTC	CASSLGDGTYNEQFF
TRBV20-1	few	-	TRBJ2-1	TGCAGTGCTAGAGTCCCGCAGGGGTTGAATGAGCAGTTCTTC	CSARVPQGLNEQFF
TRBV7-2	many	-	TRBJ2-1	TGTGCCAGCAGCTTGGCAGGGCCCCACAATGAGCAGTTCTTC	CASSLAGPHNEQFF
TRBV15	many	-	TRBJ2-6	TGTGCCACCAGCAGAGAACAGAGCTTTACTGGGGCCAACGTCCTGACTTTC	CATSREQSFTGANVLTF